This T cell receptor (beta chain) was sequenced during a study of T cell repertoires in cytomegalovirus infection. Overall study: Carrying CMV and the relevant HLA type showed in public TCR beta signatures.

Points from the study as a whole: HLA-C-restricted, CMV-specific TCR beta clonotypes were dominant ex vivo. Based on cumulative public TCR beta family frequency, carriers of CMV plus the relevant HLA were identified.

MiXCR, applied by TCRdb to the reads, yields one record per CDR3 protein. The table lists around 740,000 distinct CDR3 sequences, less than 40% of them singletons, with about 2.8% in the top ten. Germline loops: CDR1 SEHNR, CDR2 FQNEAQ (reference sequence). Trimming took off 5 bases at V and 2 bases at J, with 12 bases between the two ends. There are 14 residues in the CDR3. Concerning this clonotype itself: Antigen specificity is unknown.

The chain is built from TRBV7-9 and TRBJ2-5; D not certain. The source is a human donor in good health (CMV status not recorded). Some clones in this sample may be carry-over from other donors' samples. Sample: PBMCs. The CDR3 sequence: CASSPSRVQETQYF. In nucleotides, the CDR3 is TGTGCCAGCAGCCCCTCCCGGGTTCAAGAGACCCAGTACTTC.